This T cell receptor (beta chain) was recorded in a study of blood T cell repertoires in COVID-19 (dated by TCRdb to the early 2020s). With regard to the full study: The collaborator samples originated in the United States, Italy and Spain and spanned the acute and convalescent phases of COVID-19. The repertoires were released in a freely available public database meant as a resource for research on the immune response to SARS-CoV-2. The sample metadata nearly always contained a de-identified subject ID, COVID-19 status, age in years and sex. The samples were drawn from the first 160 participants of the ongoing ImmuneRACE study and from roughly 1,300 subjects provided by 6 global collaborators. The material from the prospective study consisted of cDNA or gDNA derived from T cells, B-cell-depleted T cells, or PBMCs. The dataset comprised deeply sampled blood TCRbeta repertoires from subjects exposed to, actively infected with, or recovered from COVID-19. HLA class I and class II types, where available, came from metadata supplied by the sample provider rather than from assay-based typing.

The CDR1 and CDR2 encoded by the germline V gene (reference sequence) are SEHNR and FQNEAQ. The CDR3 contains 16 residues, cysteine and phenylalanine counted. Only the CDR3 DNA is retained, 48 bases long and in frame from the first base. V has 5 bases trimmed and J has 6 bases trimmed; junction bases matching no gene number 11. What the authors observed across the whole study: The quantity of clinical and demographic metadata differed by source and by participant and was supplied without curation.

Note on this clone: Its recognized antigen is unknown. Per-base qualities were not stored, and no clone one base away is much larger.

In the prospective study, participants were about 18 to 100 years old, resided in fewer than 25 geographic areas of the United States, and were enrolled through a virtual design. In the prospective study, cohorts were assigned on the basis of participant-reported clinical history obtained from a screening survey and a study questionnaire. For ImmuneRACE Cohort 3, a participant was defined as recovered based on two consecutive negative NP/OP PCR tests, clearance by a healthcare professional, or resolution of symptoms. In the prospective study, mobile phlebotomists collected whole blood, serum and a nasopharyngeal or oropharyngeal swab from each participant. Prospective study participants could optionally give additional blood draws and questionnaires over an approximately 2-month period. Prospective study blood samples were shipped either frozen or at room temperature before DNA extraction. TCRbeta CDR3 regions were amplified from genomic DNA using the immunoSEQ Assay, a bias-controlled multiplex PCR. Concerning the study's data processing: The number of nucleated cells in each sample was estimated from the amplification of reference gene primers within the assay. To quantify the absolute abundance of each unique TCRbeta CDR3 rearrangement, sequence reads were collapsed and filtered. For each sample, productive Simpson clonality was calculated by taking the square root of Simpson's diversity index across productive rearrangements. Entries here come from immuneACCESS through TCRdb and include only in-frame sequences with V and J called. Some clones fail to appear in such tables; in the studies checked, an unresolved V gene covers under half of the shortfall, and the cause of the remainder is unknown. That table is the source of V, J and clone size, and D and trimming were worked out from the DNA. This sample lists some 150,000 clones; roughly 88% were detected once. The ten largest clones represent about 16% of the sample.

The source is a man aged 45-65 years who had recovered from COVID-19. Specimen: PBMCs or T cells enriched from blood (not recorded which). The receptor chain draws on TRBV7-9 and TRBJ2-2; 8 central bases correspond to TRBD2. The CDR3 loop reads CASSPGLVYGAGELFF. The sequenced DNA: TGTGCCAGCAGCCCGGGACTAGTGTATGGGGCCGGGGAGCTGTTTTTT.